The next 21 T cell receptor beta chains were all read from a single sample in a study of blood T cell repertoires in COVID-19. Some clones are missing from TCRdb's copy, which holds only in-frame ones; the method was immunoSEQ multiplex PCR. The data show tens of thousands of clones, nearly 90% seen once. The specimen sequenced was peripheral blood. The receptors were sampled from a man in his fifties with active COVID-19.

The chain combines TRBV5-5 with TRBJ2-7; D possibly corresponds to TRBD2 (5 bases). This CDR3 is 13 amino acids long. Germline loops: CDR1 SGHKS, CDR2 YYEKEE (reference sequence). V was trimmed by 6 bases and J by 4 bases, leaving 14 bases between them. The CDR3 sequence is CASTVLGVYEQYF. In DNA, the CDR3 is TGTGCCAGCACCGTTCTCGGGGTGTACGAGCAGTACTTC. Combining the CDR3 with reference TRBV5-5 and TRBJ2-7 gives the whole variable domain DAGVTQSPTHLIKTRGQQVTLRCSPISGHKSVSWYQQVLGQGPQFIFQYYEKEERGRGNFPDRFSARQFPNYSSELNVNALLLGDSALYLCASTVLGVYEQYFGPGTRLTVT.

The chain uses TRBV7-2 and TRBJ1-2; 8 bases map to TRBD1. The J segment lost 6 bases and the V segment lost 2 bases, leaving 5 bases of the junction unmatched. This CDR3 is 14 amino acids long. Germline CDR1 SGHTA, CDR2 FQGNSA. CDR3 coding DNA: TGTGCCAGCAGCTTATATCAGGGGGCGAATGGCTACACCTTC. This codes for CASSLYQGANGYTF.

The chain combines TRBV4-2 with TRBJ2-5, with 10 nucleotides matching TRBD2. In germline, CDR1 is LGHNA, CDR2 YNFKEQ. This CDR3 has 17 residues. V shed 1 base, J shed 5 bases, and the junction held 10 bases outside the gene matches. CDR3 region: CASSQGVTSGVSETQYF. The CDR3 DNA reads as TGTGCCAGCAGCCAAGGGGTCACTAGCGGGGTATCTGAGACCCAGTACTTC.

The chain couples TRBV18 to TRBJ2-2; D is uncertain. This CDR3 spans 13 amino acids. Germline CDR1 reads KGHSH; CDR2 reads LQKENI. Trimming took 1 base from V and 5 from J, leaving 5 bases between them. Here the CDR3 reads CASSPLETGELFF. As DNA, the CDR3 is TGTGCCAGCTCACCACTTGAGACCGGGGAGCTGTTTTTT.

The chain has TRBV5-1 and TRBJ1-3; the D gene is possibly TRBD1 (5 bases). The CDR3 length is 16 residues. Germline V gives CDR1 SGHRS, CDR2 YFSETQ. V was trimmed by 0 bases and J by 0 bases, leaving 10 bases between them. The CDR3 bases are TGCGCCAGCAGCTTGGGACCGCAGGGCTCTGGAAACACCATATATTTT. It encodes CASSLGPQGSGNTIYF. Supplemented by reference TRBV5-1 and TRBJ1-3, the full variable domain reads KAGVTQTPRYLIKTRGQQVTLSCSPISGHRSVSWYQQTPGQGLQFLFEYFSETQRNKGNFPGRFSGRQFSNSRSEMNVSTLELGDSALYLCASSLGPQGSGNTIYFGEGSWLTVV.

This clone has only one observation. The chain recombines TRBV6-6 with TRBJ1-1; TRBD1 might be the D (5 bases). V dropped 2 bases and J dropped 1 base, with 8 bases sitting between them. Germline V gene data show CDR1 as MNHNY and CDR2 as SVGAGI (reference sequence). The CDR3 runs 14 residues. The CDR3 DNA sequence: TGTGCCAGCAGTTACGGGGCAGGGAACACTGAAGCTTTCTTT. Protein product: CASSYGAGNTEAFF.

This chain connects TRBV9 to TRBJ2-7; TRBD2 is a possible D gene (7 bases). This CDR3 contains 16 residues. Germline lookup yields CDR1 SGDLS and CDR2 YYNGEE. V was shortened by 4 bases and J by 1 base, with 18 bases between the two germline ends. CDR3 sequence: CASSPQPGGKSYEQYF. In DNA form, the CDR3 reads TGTGCCAGCAGCCCCCAGCCGGGGGGCAAATCCTACGAGCAGTACTTC.

This chain uses TRBV28 with TRBJ1-2, with TRBD1 identical over 12 bases. The CDR3 loop spans 15 amino acids. V trimming: 2 bases; J trimming: 8 bases; junction bases outside the gene matches: 6. The V gene's germline CDR1 is MDHEN and CDR2 SYDVKM. CDR3 coding DNA: TGTGCCAGCAGTTTACCGGGACAGGGGGCAAAAGGCTACACCTTC. It translates to CASSLPGQGAKGYTF.

The chain couples TRBV2 to TRBJ2-7; TRBD1 matches at 8 bases. V was pared by 5 bases and J by 6 bases, with 6 bases of the junction left unmatched. This CDR3 has 13 residues. Germline-derived CDR1 and CDR2 are SNHLY and FYNNEI. In DNA, the CDR3 is TGTGCCAGCAGTCAAACCGACAGGGGCGAGCAGTACTTC. Translating it yields CASSQTDRGEQYF.

This chain uses TRBV28 with TRBJ2-1; 8 positions match TRBD2. The trim removed 5 bases at V and 9 bases at J, leaving 6 bases unmatched. The germline V gene encodes CDR1 MDHEN and CDR2 SYDVKM. This CDR3 region has 13 residues. CDR3 protein: CASSPGGPTEQFF. As DNA, the CDR3 is TGTGCCAGCAGTCCGGGGGGGCCGACTGAGCAGTTCTTC.

V usage is TRBV28 and J usage is TRBJ1-1; D may be TRBD1 (6 bases). The germline V gene encodes CDR1 MDHEN and CDR2 SYDVKM. The CDR3 covers 17 residues. The V end lost 4 bases, the J end lost 6 bases, and 24 bases lay between the germline ends. CDR3 sequence (DNA): TGTGCCAGCAGTTATACCGGGACAACGGTTGTGGGCCCTGAAGCTTTCTTT. Translation: CASSYTGTTVVGPEAFF.

This clone was counted a single time. The V and J genes are TRBV5-6 and TRBJ2-2; 10 positions agree with TRBD2. Germline CDR1 SGHDT, CDR2 YYEEEE. The CDR3 is 15 residues long. V was pared by 2 bases and J by 7 bases, with 5 bases of the junction left unmatched. CDR3 loop: CASSLAGGGVGELFF. CDR3 nucleotide sequence: TGTGCCAGCAGCTTAGCGGGAGGGGGAGTCGGGGAGCTGTTTTTT.

This clone was picked up a small number of times. The J gene is TRBJ2-6, the V gene TRBV2; 9 positions agree with TRBD1. V lost 5 bases to trimming and J lost 0 bases; unmatched junction nucleotides: 11. Germline CDR1 and CDR2: SNHLY and FYNNEI. This CDR3 spans 19 amino acids. CDR3: CASSKTPGQGISGANVLTF. CDR3 coding DNA: TGTGCCAGCAGTAAAACTCCGGGACAGGGTATCTCTGGGGCCAACGTCCTGACTTTC. Together with reference TRBV2 and TRBJ2-6, the CDR3 gives the full variable domain: EPEVTQTPSHQVTQMGQEVILRCVPISNHLYFYWYRQILGQKVEFLVSFYNNEISEKSEIFDDQFSVERPDGSNFTLKIRSTKLEDSAMYFCASSKTPGQGISGANVLTFGAGSRLTVL.

This clone has a handful of counts. The rearrangement uses TRBV6-5 and TRBJ2-5; 10 bases align to TRBD1. The trim removed 0 bases at V and 5 bases at J, leaving 6 bases unmatched. Germline loops: CDR1 MNHEY, CDR2 SVGAGI. This CDR3 has 16 residues. The CDR3 DNA sequence: TGTGCCAGCAGTTACTCAGTCGGGACAGGGGCGGAGACCCAGTACTTC. This sequence encodes CASSYSVGTGAETQYF.

The rearrangement joins TRBV7-8 to TRBJ2-1; possibly TRBD2 for D (6 bases). This CDR3 has 11 amino acids. Germline assignment: CDR1 SGHVS and CDR2 FQNEAQ. The V gene lost 8 bases and the J gene lost 8 bases, with 10 bases spanning the gap. The CDR3 sequence: CASGLLHEQFF. The CDR3 coding sequence is TGTGCCAGCGGACTACTTCATGAGCAGTTCTTC. Full variable domain (missing parts from reference TRBV7-8 and TRBJ2-1): GAGVSQSPRYKVAKRGQDVALRCDPISGHVSLFWYQQALGQGPEFLTYFQNEAQLDKSGLPSDRFFAERPEGSVSTLKIQRTQQEDSAVYLCASGLLHEQFFGPGTRLTVL.

The chain combines TRBV3-1 (or the pseudogene TRBV3-2) with TRBJ1-1; TRBD1 matches at 7 bases. Germline lookup yields CDR1 LGHDT and CDR2 YNNKEL (reference sequence). V lost 5 bases and J lost 5; bases outside the gene matches: 5. The CDR3 covers 13 residues. The CDR3 coding sequence is TGTGCCAGCAGCACCCGACAGGGTACTGAAGCTTTCTTT. This gives the protein CASSTRQGTEAFF.

V gene TRBV15 combines with J gene TRBJ2-1, with TRBD2 as a possible D gene (6 bases). CDR3 size: 13 residues. Germline values: CDR1 LNHNV, CDR2 YYDKDF (reference sequence). V was clipped by 3 bases and J by 12 bases, with 15 bases between them. CDR3 region: CATSSQPRGPQFF. DNA of the CDR3: TGTGCCACCAGCAGCCAACCGCGGGGACCGCAGTTCTTC.

This clone was observed a single time. The chain links TRBV5-6 to TRBJ1-1; no definite D call. With 0 bases removed from V and 0 bases from J, the gap between germline ends came to 21 bases. CDR1 SGHDT and CDR2 YYEEEE come from the germline V gene. This CDR3 has 19 amino acids. The DNA for the CDR3 is TGTGCCAGCAGCTTGGAGATCGTGGGAGGGCGTTCCATGAACACTGAAGCTTTCTTT. Its protein product is CASSLEIVGGRSMNTEAFF.

The CDR3 DNA reads as TGTGCCAGTAGTGCGGGACGACCCAATTCACCCCTCCACTTT. It is translated as CASSAGRPNSPLHF. The genes are TRBV19 and TRBJ1-6; D may be TRBD1 (5 bases). The CDR3 runs 14 residues. V was clipped by 5 bases and J by 7 bases, with 12 bases between them. CDR1 and CDR2 from the germline V gene are LNHDA and SQIVND (reference sequence).

This chain uses TRBV5-1 with TRBJ1-1; D gene unclear. V lost 2 bases and J lost 3, with 11 bases in between. The CDR3 has 14 amino acids. Germline V gene lookup returns CDR1 SGHRS and CDR2 YFSETQ. CDR3 in amino acids: CASSFGYGDTEAFF. The CDR3 bases are TGCGCCAGCAGCTTCGGATACGGGGACACTGAAGCTTTCTTT.

CDR3 in DNA: TGCAGCGTTGCAGGGGTAAAGCTCCTGAACACTGAAGCTTTCTTT. Protein: CSVAGVKLLNTEAFF. The chain has TRBV29-1 and TRBJ1-1; D perhaps matches TRBD1 (6 bases). This CDR3 is built from 15 residues. Germline-derived CDR1 and CDR2 are SQVTM and ANQGSEA. Trimming took 4 bases from V and 0 from J, leaving 15 bases between them.